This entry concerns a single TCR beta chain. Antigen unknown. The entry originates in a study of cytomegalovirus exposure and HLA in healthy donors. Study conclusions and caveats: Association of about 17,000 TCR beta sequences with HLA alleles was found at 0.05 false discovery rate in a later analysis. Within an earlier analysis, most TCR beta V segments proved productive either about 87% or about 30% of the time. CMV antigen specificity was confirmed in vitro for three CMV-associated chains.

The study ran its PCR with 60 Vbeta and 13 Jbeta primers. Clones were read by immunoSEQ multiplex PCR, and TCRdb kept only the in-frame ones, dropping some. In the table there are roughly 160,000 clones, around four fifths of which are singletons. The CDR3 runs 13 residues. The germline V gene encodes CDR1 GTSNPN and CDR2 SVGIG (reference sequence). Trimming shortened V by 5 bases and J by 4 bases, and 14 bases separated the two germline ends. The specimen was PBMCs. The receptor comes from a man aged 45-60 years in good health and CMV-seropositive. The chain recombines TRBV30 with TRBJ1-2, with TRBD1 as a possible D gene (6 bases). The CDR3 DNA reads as TGTGCCTGGGCGGAATCAGGGGTCTATGGCTACACCTTC. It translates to CAWAESGVYGYTF.